Reported below is one TCR beta chain. Antigen: not known. Researchers ran the PCR with 60 Vbeta and 13 Jbeta primers. The method was immunoSEQ multiplex PCR; TCRdb's version includes in-frame clones alone and lacks a portion of them. The sample includes about 160,000 clones, 71% of them seen just once. This sample is drawn from a study of cytomegalovirus exposure and HLA in healthy donors. Study results and limitations: Several of the most significant clusters were apparently associated with common viral pathogens in a later analysis.

The CDR3 contains 14 residues. The ends lost 6 bases at V and 7 bases at J; junction bases unmatched: 6. The germline gives CDR1 SGHTA, CDR2 FQGTGA. The J gene is TRBJ2-1, the V gene TRBV7-3, with 10 nucleotides matching TRBD1. The sequenced material came from PBMCs. The receptor was isolated from a woman aged 30 to 39 in good health and CMV-seronegative. CDR3 sequence (DNA): TGTGCCAGCAGACGGACAGGGGGGGAGAATGAGCAGTTCTTC. Its translation is CASRRTGGENEQFF.